This TCR beta chain was sequenced during a study of T cell responses to AZD1222 COVID-19 vaccine. The study's findings and limits: Regions 160-218 and 743-854 dominated among vaccine-associated CD4 TCRs spanning spike. Donors, mostly white British, included more females; clonal diversity was possibly underestimated. Breadth and depth of Spike-specific TCRs rose after two AZD1222 doses.

Clones were sequenced by immunoSEQ multiplex PCR, and TCRdb holds only the in-frame ones, with some missing. The sample lists some 48,000 clones; roughly 85% were seen once. Concerning this clone itself: What it binds is unknown.

Pooling covered second doses at about 4 or about 12 weeks. CDR3 length: 14 residues. The V end was cut by 6 bases, the J end by 2 bases, with 14 bases between. Germline V gene sequence: CDR1 SGHVS, CDR2 FQNEAQ. This clonotype was obtained from an adult who received the AZD1222 COVID-19 vaccine. The chain carries TRBV7-8 and TRBJ2-7, with D possibly TRBD2 on 6 matching bases. The sequencing here drew on peripheral blood, taken 28 days after the second AZD1222 dose. DNA for the CDR3: TGTGCCAGCAGTTGGCGGGAATTAACCTACGAGCAGTACTTC. It is translated as CASSWRELTYEQYF.